The present entry profiles one T cell receptor beta chain with its context. The antigen is unknown. The primer mix had 60 Vbeta and 13 Jbeta primers. Clones were sequenced by immunoSEQ multiplex PCR, and TCRdb holds only the in-frame ones, with some missing. In the table there are about 84,000 clones, around four fifths of which are singletons. The CDR3 runs 14 residues. Losses at the gene ends were 1 base for V and 6 bases for J; bases not matched to a gene: 5. Germline V CDR1 and CDR2: SEHNR, FQNEAQ (reference sequence). The sample comes from a study of cytomegalovirus exposure and HLA in healthy donors. Study-level results: TCR beta V segments were, for the most part, productive about 87% or about 30% of the time in an earlier analysis.

The sequencing sample was made of PBMCs. The rearrangement uses TRBV7-9 and TRBJ1-1, with 7 nucleotides matching TRBD1. This receptor was identified in a male donor in good health and CMV-seropositive. The CDR3 DNA is TGTGCCAGCAGCTTAGAAGGGGGCACGGCTGAAGCTTTCTTT. This encodes CASSLEGGTAEAFF.